The clone carrying this T cell receptor beta chain was seen only once. Its antigen is unknown. These data originate in a study of cytomegalovirus exposure and HLA in healthy donors. Findings of the study overall: The study had only CMV serostatus as immune exposure information.

Researchers ran the PCR with 60 Vbeta and 13 Jbeta primers. The protocol was immunoSEQ multiplex PCR, while the TCRdb copy is restricted to in-frame clones and leaves out a portion. The data show fewer than 200,000 clones, approximately 75% seen once. The germline V and J ends were trimmed by 9 bases and 0 bases, with 15 bases remaining between them. The CDR3 has 15 amino acids. Germline CDR1 reads LNHDA; CDR2 reads SQIVND (reference sequence). The chain recombines TRBV19 with TRBJ1-5; no clear D gene. The sequence came from a girl aged 10 to 17 in good health and CMV-seronegative. The sample comprised PBMCs. The DNA for the CDR3 is TGTGCCAGCCACCCCGTACAAAATAGCAATCAGCCCCAGCATTTT. Encoded protein: CASHPVQNSNQPQHF.